This TCR beta chain was profiled in a study of T cell repertoires in cytomegalovirus infection. Overall study context: The study used recently identified HLA-C-restricted and well-studied HLA-B-restricted CMV epitopes. Public TCR beta signatures were indicative of both CMV infection and a matching HLA type.

The study, taken as a whole, reports: Across the ex vivo response, the dominant clonotypes were HLA-C-restricted CMV-specific TCR beta clonotypes. Individuals carrying CMV plus the relevant HLA were identified by cumulative frequency of public TCR beta families.

TCRdb reprocessed the reads with MiXCR, giving one entry per CDR3 protein. This sample has about 130,000 distinct CDR3 sequences; 32% occur once, and the top ten carry under 65%. The CDR3 is 15 amino acids. Germline V gene data show CDR1 as SGHTA and CDR2 as FQGNSA. Trimming cost V 0 bases and J 6 bases, with 12 bases left between them. Concerning this clonotype: Its antigen is currently unknown.

V and J are TRBV7-2 and TRBJ2-1; no clear D. The clonotype was recovered from a human donor in good health (CMV status not recorded). Some clones in this sample may be carry-over from other donors' samples. The sample was CD8+ T cells from cultured PBMCs, taken from culture after CMV antigen stimulation. CDR3 amino acids: CASSLALRQLNEQFF. The CDR3 DNA is TGTGCCAGCAGCTTAGCGCTTCGCCAGCTCAATGAGCAGTTCTTC.